The text below deals with one TCR beta chain. Its cognate antigen is unknown. This entry is derived from a study of T cells in Graves' hyperthyroidism and ophthalmopathy. Hyperthyroidism, newly diagnosed and lasting under 2 months, affected patients aged 18 to 65. Study findings and constraints: Peripheral blood also featured most of the thyroid clonotypes expanded above 0.001.

Amplified TCR beta CDR3 regions came from RNA transcripts. A first-round RT-PCR of the TCR CDR3 used the HTBI primer set. Using its own MiXCR run on the multiplex PCR reads, TCRdb lists one record per CDR3 protein. The profile shows 400,000 to 550,000 distinct CDR3 sequences, under 15% of them singletons. The sequence was collected from a woman aged 18 to 35 with Graves' hyperthyroidism. Sequences were obtained from blood.

The CDR3 loop reads CASPPEGLSSYNEQFF. For the CDR3, the DNA is TGTGCCAGCCCCCCCGAGGGTCTAAGCTCCTACAATGAGCAGTTCTTC. This chain joins TRBV28 and TRBJ2-1; TRBD2 is a possible D gene (5 bases). This CDR3 comprises 16 residues. CDR1 is MDHEN and CDR2 is SYDVKM in the germline V gene. The V gene lost 8 bases and the J gene lost 0 bases, with 17 bases spanning the gap.